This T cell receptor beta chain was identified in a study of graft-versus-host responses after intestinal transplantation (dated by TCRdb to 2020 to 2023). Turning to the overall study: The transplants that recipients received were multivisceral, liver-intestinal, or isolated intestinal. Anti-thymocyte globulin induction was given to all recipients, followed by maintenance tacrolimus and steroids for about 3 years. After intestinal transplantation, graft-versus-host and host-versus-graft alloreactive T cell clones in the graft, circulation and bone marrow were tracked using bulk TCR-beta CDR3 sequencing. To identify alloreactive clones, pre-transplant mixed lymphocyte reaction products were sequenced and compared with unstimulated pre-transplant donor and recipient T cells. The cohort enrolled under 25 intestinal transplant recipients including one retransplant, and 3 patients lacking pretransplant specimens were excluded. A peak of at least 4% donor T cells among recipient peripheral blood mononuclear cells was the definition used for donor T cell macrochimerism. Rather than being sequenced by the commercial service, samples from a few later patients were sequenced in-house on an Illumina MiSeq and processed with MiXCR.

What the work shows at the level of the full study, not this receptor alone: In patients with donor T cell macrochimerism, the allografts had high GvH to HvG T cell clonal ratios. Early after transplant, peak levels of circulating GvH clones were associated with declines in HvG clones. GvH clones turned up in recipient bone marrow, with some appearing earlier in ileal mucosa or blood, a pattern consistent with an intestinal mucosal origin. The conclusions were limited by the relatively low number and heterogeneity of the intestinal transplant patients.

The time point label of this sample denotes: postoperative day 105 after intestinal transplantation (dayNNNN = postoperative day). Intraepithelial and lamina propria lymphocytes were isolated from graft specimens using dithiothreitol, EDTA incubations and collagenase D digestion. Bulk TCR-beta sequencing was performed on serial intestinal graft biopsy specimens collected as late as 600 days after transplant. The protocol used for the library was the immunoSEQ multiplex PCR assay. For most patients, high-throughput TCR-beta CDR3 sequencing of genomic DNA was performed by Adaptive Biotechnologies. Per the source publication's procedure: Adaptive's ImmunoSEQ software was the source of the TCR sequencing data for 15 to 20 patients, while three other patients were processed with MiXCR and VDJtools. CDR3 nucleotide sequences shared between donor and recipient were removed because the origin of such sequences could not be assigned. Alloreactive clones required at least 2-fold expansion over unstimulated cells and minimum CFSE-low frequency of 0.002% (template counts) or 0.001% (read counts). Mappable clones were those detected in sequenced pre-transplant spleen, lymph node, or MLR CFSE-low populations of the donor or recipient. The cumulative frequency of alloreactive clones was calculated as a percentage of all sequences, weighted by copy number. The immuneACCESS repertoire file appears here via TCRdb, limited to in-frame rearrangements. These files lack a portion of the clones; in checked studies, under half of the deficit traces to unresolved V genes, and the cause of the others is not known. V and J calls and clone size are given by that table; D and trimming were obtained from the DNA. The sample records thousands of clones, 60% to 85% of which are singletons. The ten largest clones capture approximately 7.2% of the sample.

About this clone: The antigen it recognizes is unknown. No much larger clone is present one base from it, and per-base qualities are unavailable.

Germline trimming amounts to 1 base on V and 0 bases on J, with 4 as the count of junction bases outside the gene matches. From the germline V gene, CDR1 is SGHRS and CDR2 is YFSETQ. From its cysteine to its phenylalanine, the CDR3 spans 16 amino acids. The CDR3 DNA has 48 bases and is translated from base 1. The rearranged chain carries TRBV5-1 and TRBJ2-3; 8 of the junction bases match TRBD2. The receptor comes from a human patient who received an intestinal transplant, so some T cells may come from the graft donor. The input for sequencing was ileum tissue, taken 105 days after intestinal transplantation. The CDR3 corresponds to CASSLSGTRSTDTQYF. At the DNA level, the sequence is TGCGCCAGCAGCTTGTCTGGGACTAGGAGCACAGATACGCAGTATTTT.